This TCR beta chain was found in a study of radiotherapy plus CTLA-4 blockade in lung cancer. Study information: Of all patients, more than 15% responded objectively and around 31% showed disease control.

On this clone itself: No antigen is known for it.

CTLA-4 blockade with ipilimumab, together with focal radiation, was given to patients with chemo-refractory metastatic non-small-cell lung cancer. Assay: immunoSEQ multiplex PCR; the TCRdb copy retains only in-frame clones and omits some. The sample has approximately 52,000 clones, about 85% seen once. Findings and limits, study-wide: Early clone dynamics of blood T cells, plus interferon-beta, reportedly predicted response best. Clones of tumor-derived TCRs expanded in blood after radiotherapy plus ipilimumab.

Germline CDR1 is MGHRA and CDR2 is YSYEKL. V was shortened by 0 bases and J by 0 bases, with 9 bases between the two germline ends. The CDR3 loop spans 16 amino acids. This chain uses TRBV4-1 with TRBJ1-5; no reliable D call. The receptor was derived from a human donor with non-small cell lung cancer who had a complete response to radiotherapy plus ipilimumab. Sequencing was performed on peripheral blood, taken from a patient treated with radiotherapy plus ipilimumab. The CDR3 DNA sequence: TGCGCCAGCAGCCAAGATGAAACAGCTAGCAATCAGCCCCAGCATTTT. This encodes CASSQDETASNQPQHF.